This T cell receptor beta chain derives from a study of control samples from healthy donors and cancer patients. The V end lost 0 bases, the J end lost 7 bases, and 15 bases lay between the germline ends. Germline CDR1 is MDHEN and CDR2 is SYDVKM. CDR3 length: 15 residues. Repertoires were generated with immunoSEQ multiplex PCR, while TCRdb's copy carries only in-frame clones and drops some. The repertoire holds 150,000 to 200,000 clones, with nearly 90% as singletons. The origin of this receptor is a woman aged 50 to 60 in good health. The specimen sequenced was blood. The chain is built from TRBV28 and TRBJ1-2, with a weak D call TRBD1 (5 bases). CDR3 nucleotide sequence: TGTGCCAGCAGTTTATGGGGGGGGAGTCATTCTGGCTACACCTTC. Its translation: CASSLWGGSHSGYTF.